This passage covers 20 T cell receptor beta chains from one sample sequenced in a study of regulatory T cells in long-lasting Graves disease. The time point is: persistent/refractory GD, antithyroid drugs over 5 years with positive TRAb. From PBMCs, RNA was extracted and then used to make the TCR library. Arm-PCR of CDR3 regions with iRepertoire HTBI primers generated TCR beta libraries. TCRdb called the multiplex PCR reads again in MiXCR, with one record for every CDR3 protein. The table includes about 340,000 distinct CDR3 sequences, 20% detected once. This specimen consisted of peripheral blood mononuclear cells (PBMCs), obtained when the disease was refractory, from a patient treated with antithyroid drugs. These receptor sequences come from a female donor with Graves disease.

CDR3 residues: CASSETGLGVSNYGYTF. The CDR3 DNA follows: TGTGCCAGTAGCGAAACGGGACTCGGCGTCTCTAACTATGGCTACACCTTC. The chain links TRBV19 to TRBJ1-2; D perhaps matches TRBD1 (5 bases). Germline loops: CDR1 LNHDA, CDR2 SQIVND (reference sequence). V was pared by 6 bases and J by 0 bases, with 20 bases between. The CDR3 consists of 17 residues.

Remarks on this clonotype: This could be a read error, since a much larger clone is one nucleotide away. J is TRBJ1-6 and V is TRBV12-3 or TRBV12-4; tentatively, D is TRBD1 (6 bases). The CDR3 consists of 14 residues. The CDR3 nucleotides read TGTGCCAGCGGTTTAGCGGGGGGCTCTTCACCCCTCCACTTT. This codes for CASGLAGGSSPLHF.

This clonotype was recorded at least ten times. The chain joins TRBV11-2 to TRBJ1-1; 7 bases fit TRBD1. Germline values: CDR1 SGHAT, CDR2 FQNNGV. The CDR3 is 18 residues long. Trimming cost V 3 bases and J 0 bases; bases outside gene matches: 13. The CDR3 protein is CASSFMTGSRQMNTEAFF. Written as DNA, the CDR3 is TGTGCCAGCAGCTTTATGACAGGGAGTCGTCAGATGAACACTGAAGCTTTCTTT.

This clonotype came up a few times. This chain uses TRBV7-2 with TRBJ1-3; D is possibly TRBD1 (6 bases). The germline V gene encodes CDR1 SGHTA and CDR2 FQGNSA. The CDR3 contains 16 residues. Trimming removed 1 base at V and 0 bases at J, with 10 bases between. The CDR3 region has the DNA TGTGCCAGCAGCTTAGTCGGGGGCCCCTCTGGAAACACCATATATTTT. Translated: CASSLVGGPSGNTIYF.

This clonotype was counted many times. The V and J genes are TRBV28 and TRBJ2-7; 10 bases fit TRBD2. CDR1 and CDR2 from the germline V gene are MDHEN and SYDVKM. CDR3 size: 15 residues. V lost 6 bases, J lost 9 bases, and 14 bases stayed unmatched. CDR3: CASSAPLAGVFRQYF. The DNA for the CDR3 is TGTGCCAGCAGCGCCCCCCTAGCGGGAGTCTTCAGGCAGTACTTC.

This chain connects TRBV7-9 to TRBJ1-2, with 8 nucleotides matching TRBD1. Germline trimming cut 2 bases from V and 4 bases from J; bases unmatched to any gene: 9. CDR1 is SEHNR and CDR2 is FQNEAQ in the germline V gene (reference sequence). CDR3 length: 16 residues. Here the CDR3 DNA reads TGTGCCAGCAGCTTATGGCCGACAGGGGTTTCCTATGGCTACACCTTC. Translation: CASSLWPTGVSYGYTF.

Many counts were recorded for this clonotype. The chain carries TRBV11-2 and TRBJ1-4; D is uncertain. This CDR3 region has 12 residues. With 5 bases removed from V and 8 bases from J, the gap between germline ends came to 9 bases. Germline V lookup: CDR1 SGHAT, CDR2 FQNNGV. CDR3 amino acids: CASSDLTEKLFF. DNA for the CDR3: TGTGCCAGCAGCGATCTGACAGAAAAACTGTTTTTT.

This clonotype came up many times. This chain joins TRBV7-8 and TRBJ1-2; D possibly corresponds to TRBD1 (5 bases). The V end lost 7 bases, the J end lost 4 bases, and 22 bases lay between the germline ends. Germline V gene lookup returns CDR1 SGHVS and CDR2 FQNEAQ. The CDR3 runs 16 residues. CDR3 in amino acids: CASTPKGRQEFYGYTF. CDR3 coding DNA: TGTGCCAGCACCCCAAAGGGACGGCAGGAGTTCTATGGCTACACCTTC.

Concerning this clonotype itself: This may arise from a read error, as a much more abundant clone is one base away. The chain combines TRBV3-1 with TRBJ2-7; a possible D gene is TRBD2 (5 bases). The CDR3 consists of 15 residues. Germline V gene data show CDR1 as LGHDT and CDR2 as YNNKEL (reference sequence). Trimming took 4 bases from V and 3 from J, leaving 16 bases between them. DNA of the CDR3: TGTGCCAGCAGCCGAGGGAAGGCTCCCTACTACGAGCAGTACTTC. This sequence encodes CASSRGKAPYYEQYF.

In this sample, this clonotype turned up many times. This sequence joins TRBV10-1 and TRBJ2-7; D gene uncertain. The germline V and J ends were trimmed by 2 bases and 6 bases, with 11 bases remaining between them. The germline V gene has CDR1 WNHNN and CDR2 SYGVQD (reference sequence). This CDR3 region has 13 residues. The CDR3 protein is CASSEATRSEQYF. CDR3 nucleotide sequence: TGCGCCAGCAGTGAGGCGACACGGAGCGAGCAGTACTTC.

This clonotype showed up many times. The chain recombines TRBV15 with TRBJ1-2; 10 positions agree with TRBD1. The V segment lost 2 bases and the J segment 8 bases; nucleotides outside the gene matches: 17. Germline-derived CDR1 and CDR2 are LNHNV and YYDKDF (reference sequence). The CDR3 contains 18 residues. The CDR3 sequence is CATSRPSAPRQGAGGYTF. In DNA, the CDR3 is TGTGCCACCAGCAGACCTTCCGCCCCCCGACAGGGGGCCGGGGGCTACACCTTC. The entire variable domain, with the rest obtained from reference TRBV15 and TRBJ1-2, is as follows: DAMVIQNPRYQVTQFGKPVTLSCSQTLNHNVMYWYQQKSSQAPKLLFHYYDKDFNNEADTPDNFQSRRPNTSFCFLDIRSPGLGDTAMYLCATSRPSAPRQGAGGYTFGSGTRLTVV.

The chain has TRBV27 and TRBJ1-2, with 9 bases fitting TRBD1. This CDR3 has 15 amino acids. From germline, CDR1 is MNHEY and CDR2 SMNVEV (reference sequence). V lost 6 bases and J lost 4; bases outside the gene matches: 9. The CDR3 region is CASSRGQGNPYGYTF. For the CDR3, the DNA is TGTGCCAGCAGCCGTGGACAGGGGAATCCCTATGGCTACACCTTC.

This clonotype was picked up many times. The CDR3 DNA reads as TGTGCCAGCAGTCGGACTAGCGGGGGGGCCGGGGAGCTGTTTTTT. Translating gives CASSRTSGGAGELFF. V and J are TRBV12-3 or TRBV12-4 and TRBJ2-2; TRBD2 matches at 15 bases. V was clipped by 5 bases and J by 6 bases; unmatched bases: 1. This CDR3 spans 15 amino acids.

This clonotype was seen only a few times. The chain recombines TRBV5-1 with TRBJ2-7; TRBD1 agrees at 8 bases. V shed 5 bases and J 4 bases; nucleotides not matched to a gene: 8. CDR1 and CDR2 (germline): SGHRS, YFSETQ. The CDR3 spans 14 residues. CDR3 sequence (DNA): TGCGCCAGCAGGGTTGGGACAGGAGGGTACGAGCAGTACTTC. It specifies CASRVGTGGYEQYF.

The chain joins TRBV29-1 to TRBJ2-7, with D uncertain. The CDR3 consists of 12 residues. V lost 3 bases to trimming and J lost 1 base, with 7 bases between them. Germline V lookup: CDR1 SQVTM, CDR2 ANQGSEA. For the CDR3, the DNA is TGCAGCGTTGAGGACGAATCCTACGAGCAGTACTTC. It codes for CSVEDESYEQYF.

Ten or more counts support this clonotype. The V and J genes are TRBV6-2 or TRBV6-3 and TRBJ2-2, with D possibly TRBD2 on 5 matching bases. The ends were cut back, 5 bases at V and 6 bases at J, with 13 bases in the middle. The germline V gene has CDR1 MNHEY and CDR2 SVGEGT. There are 14 residues in the CDR3. For the CDR3, the DNA is TGTGCCAGCAGTCCACTAGTGGATCCCGGGGAGCTGTTTTTT. It encodes CASSPLVDPGELFF.

This clonotype was seen a few times. The chain employs TRBV10-3 and TRBJ1-6; TRBD1 might be the D (6 bases). V was clipped by 0 bases and J by 10 bases, with 19 bases between them. In germline, CDR1 is ENHRY, CDR2 SYGVKD. CDR3 length equals 17 residues. CDR3 region: CAISESLRGAIRSPLHF. CDR3 in DNA: TGTGCCATCAGTGAGTCGTTACGGGGGGCAATACGGTCACCCCTCCACTTT.

This clonotype was observed at least ten times. The V call is TRBV11-2, the J call TRBJ2-1; perhaps D is TRBD1 or TRBD2 (5 bases each). The V and J ends lost 8 bases and 5 bases respectively, with 10 bases between them. The V gene's germline CDR1 is SGHAT and CDR2 FQNNGV. This CDR3 has 12 residues. CDR3 coding DNA: TGTGCCAGCGAGGGGAATCACAATGAGCAGTTCTTC. Translated, it gives CASEGNHNEQFF. The variable domain in full, with the rest retrieved from reference TRBV11-2 and TRBJ2-1, is EAGVAQSPRYKIIEKRQSVAFWCNPISGHATLYWYQQILGQGPKLLIQFQNNGVVDDSQLPKDRFSAERLKGVDSTLKIQPAKLEDSAVYLCASEGNHNEQFFGPGTRLTVL.

This clonotype was observed a few times. The chain is built from TRBV25-1 and TRBJ2-7; D gene ambiguous. The CDR3 runs to 12 residues. V was cut by 4 bases and J by 1 base, with 5 bases left in between. The V gene's germline CDR1 is MGHDK and CDR2 SYGVNS. The CDR3, as DNA: TGTGCCAGCAGTGCCGAGTCCTACGAGCAGTACTTC. It is translated as CASSAESYEQYF.

This clonotype showed up many times. This rearrangement joins TRBV7-9 to TRBJ1-2, with a possible D match to TRBD1 (6 bases). The length of the CDR3 is 14 residues. Trimming shortened V by 5 bases and J by 8 bases, and 18 bases separated the two germline ends. CDR1 and CDR2 from the germline V gene are SEHNR and FQNEAQ (reference sequence). The CDR3: CASSPPNGQGGYTF. DNA for the CDR3: TGTGCCAGCAGCCCCCCAAACGGCCAGGGGGGCTACACCTTC.